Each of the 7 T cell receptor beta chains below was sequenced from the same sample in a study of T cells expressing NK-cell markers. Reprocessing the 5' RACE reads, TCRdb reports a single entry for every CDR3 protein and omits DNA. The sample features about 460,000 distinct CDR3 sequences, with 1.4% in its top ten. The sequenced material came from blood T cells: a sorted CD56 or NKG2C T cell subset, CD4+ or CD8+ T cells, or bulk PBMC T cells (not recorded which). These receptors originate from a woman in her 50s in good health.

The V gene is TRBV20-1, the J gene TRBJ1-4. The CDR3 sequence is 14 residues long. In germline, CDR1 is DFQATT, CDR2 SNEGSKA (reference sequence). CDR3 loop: CSANGPGNNEKLFF.

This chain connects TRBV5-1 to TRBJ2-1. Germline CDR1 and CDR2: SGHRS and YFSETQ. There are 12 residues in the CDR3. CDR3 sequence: CASSQGAHEQFF.

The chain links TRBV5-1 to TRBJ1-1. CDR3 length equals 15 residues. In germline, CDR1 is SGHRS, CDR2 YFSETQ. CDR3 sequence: CASGLGGSMNTEAFF. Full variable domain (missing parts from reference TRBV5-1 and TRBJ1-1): KAGVTQTPRYLIKTRGQQVTLSCSPISGHRSVSWYQQTPGQGLQFLFEYFSETQRNKGNFPGRFSGRQFSNSRSEMNVSTLELGDSALYLCASGLGGSMNTEAFFGQGTRLTVV.

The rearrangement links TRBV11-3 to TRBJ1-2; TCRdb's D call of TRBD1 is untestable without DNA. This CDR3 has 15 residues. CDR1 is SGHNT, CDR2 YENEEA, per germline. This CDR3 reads CASSLSFGQGYGYTF.

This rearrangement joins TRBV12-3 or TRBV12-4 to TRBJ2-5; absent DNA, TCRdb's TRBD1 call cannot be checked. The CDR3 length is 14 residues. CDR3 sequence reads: CATRGTGRGETQYF.

This CDR3 reads CATSDTFASGPYEQYF. The V call is TRBV24-1, the J call TRBJ2-7; TCRdb's D gene call, TRBD2, goes unchecked for lack of DNA. CDR3 length: 16 residues. Germline CDR1 is KGHDR and CDR2 is SFDVKD.

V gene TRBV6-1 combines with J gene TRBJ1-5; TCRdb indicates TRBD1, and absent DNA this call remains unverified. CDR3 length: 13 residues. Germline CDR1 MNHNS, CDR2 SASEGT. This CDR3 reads CASADRINQPQHF.